Described below is a single T cell receptor (beta chain) sequence and its context. The CDR3 spans 14 residues. Per germline, CDR1 SQVTM and CDR2 ANQGSEA. Unmatched junction bases numbered 3, after V lost 4 bases and J lost 6 bases. Sequencing used immunoSEQ multiplex PCR; TCRdb keeps in-frame clones, though not all of them. The sample carries roughly 200,000 clones, more than 75% recorded once. This record belongs to a study of blood T cell repertoires in COVID-19. The rearrangement uses TRBV29-1 and TRBJ2-2, with TRBD2 matching over 12 bases. This sequence originates from a woman older than 75 with COVID-19, enrolled during active disease. The sample consisted of peripheral blood. CDR3 DNA: TGCAGCGTTGGGGCTAGCGGGAGGGCCGGGGAGCTGTTTTTT. It translates to CSVGASGRAGELFF.